These 17 T cell receptor beta chains were all obtained from the same sample, sequenced in a study of Tregs in tolerant kidney transplant recipients. Their antigen targets remain unknown. Clones were sequenced by immunoSEQ multiplex PCR, and TCRdb holds only the in-frame ones, with some missing. The table shows around 4,300 clones, with 56% occurring only once. The sequenced sample consisted of CD8+ T cells from blood cultured with allogeneic cells. The origin of the receptors is a human donor in good health.

The chain recombines TRBV9 with TRBJ2-7; 8 positions agree with TRBD1. Germline assignment: CDR1 SGDLS and CDR2 YYNGEE. CDR3 length equals 14 residues. V trimming: 2 bases; J trimming: 4 bases; junction bases outside the gene matches: 5. The CDR3: CASSVTGGFYEQYF. CDR3 sequence (DNA): TGTGCCAGCAGCGTTACAGGGGGGTTTTACGAGCAGTACTTC.

The chain is built from TRBV4-1 and TRBJ2-7; D may match TRBD1 or TRBD2 (5 bases each). Trimming took 0 bases from V and 3 from J, leaving 12 bases between them. The CDR3 consists of 15 residues. Germline V CDR1 and CDR2: MGHRA, YSYEKL. The CDR3: CASSQEAGGGYEQYF. As DNA, the CDR3 is TGCGCCAGCAGCCAAGAGGCAGGTGGGGGCTACGAGCAGTACTTC.

The chain employs TRBV5-1 and TRBJ2-1, with TRBD1 identical over 9 bases. Germline values: CDR1 SGHRS, CDR2 YFSETQ. The V gene end was trimmed by 5 bases and the J gene end by 7 bases; junction bases not matched to a gene: 13. This CDR3 is 16 amino acids long. This CDR3 reads CASSWAGTGFVNEQFF. The CDR3 nucleotides are TGCGCCAGCAGTTGGGCCGGGACAGGGTTTGTGAATGAGCAGTTCTTC.

The CDR3 nucleotides are TGCAGCGTTGAGGAGGGGACAGACTACGAGCAGTACTTC. Translation: CSVEEGTDYEQYF. This rearrangement joins TRBV29-1 to TRBJ2-7, with D perhaps matching TRBD1 (7 bases). V was cut by 3 bases and J by 3 bases, with 12 bases left in between. CDR1 and CDR2 from the germline V gene are SQVTM and ANQGSEA. The CDR3 consists of 13 residues.

This clone was seen only a few times. The chain is built from TRBV11-2 and TRBJ1-1, with D unresolved. This CDR3 is built from 15 residues. Trimming pared 0 bases from V and 0 bases from J, leaving 8 bases between. CDR1 and CDR2 from the germline V gene are SGHAT and FQNNGV. As DNA, the CDR3 is TGTGCCAGCAGCTTAGATCCCGGTATGAACACTGAAGCTTTCTTT. This gives the protein CASSLDPGMNTEAFF.

V gene TRBV4-1 combines with J gene TRBJ1-2; tentative D call: TRBD1 (5 bases). V was trimmed by 1 base and J by 4 bases, leaving 13 bases between them. The CDR3 contains 15 residues. Germline V gene data show CDR1 as MGHRA and CDR2 as YSYEKL. The CDR3 DNA reads TGCGCCAGCAGCCAAGGGGCAGGGCAGACCTATGGCTACACCTTC. It is translated as CASSQGAGQTYGYTF.

J is TRBJ2-5 and V is TRBV9; a possible D gene is TRBD1 (6 bases). Near its end, the DNA agrees better with TRBJ2-7, so the J call may be wrong. CDR1 is SGDLS and CDR2 is YYNGEE in the germline V gene. CDR3 size: 14 residues. The CDR3: CASSVGGLVHEQYF. CDR3 nucleotide sequence: TGTGCCAGCAGCGTAGGGGGGCTGGTCCACGAGCAGTACTTC.

V and J are TRBV7-9 and TRBJ2-1; D remains ambiguous. CDR3 length: 12 residues. V lost 5 bases to trimming and J lost 3 bases, with 5 bases between them. Per germline, CDR1 SEHNR and CDR2 FQNEAQ (reference sequence). The CDR3 region has the DNA TGTGCCAGCAGCCTCGACTACAATGAGCAGTTCTTC. It encodes CASSLDYNEQFF.

J is TRBJ2-1 and V is TRBV5-6; 9 bases agree with TRBD1. The CDR3 sequence is 15 residues long. V lost 0 bases, J lost 9 bases, and 7 bases stayed unmatched. Germline V CDR1 and CDR2: SGHDT, YYEEEE. This chain's CDR3 is CASSLANRGRTEQFF. The CDR3 nucleotides read TGTGCCAGCAGCTTGGCCAACAGGGGGCGCACTGAGCAGTTCTTC.

The genes are TRBV7-3 and TRBJ2-1; D is undetermined. This CDR3 has 15 amino acids. Germline V gene sequence: CDR1 SGHTA, CDR2 FQGTGA. V lost 3 bases and J lost 0, with 9 bases in between. DNA of the CDR3: TGTGCCAGCAGCTTGTGGCAAAGCTCCTACAATGAGCAGTTCTTC. Amino acid sequence: CASSLWQSSYNEQFF.

The sample holds one count of this clone. The rearrangement links TRBV7-9 to TRBJ1-4, with unresolved D. This CDR3 region has 16 residues. The V end lost 0 bases, the J end lost 2 bases, and 10 bases lay between the germline ends. The germline gives CDR1 SEHNR, CDR2 FQNEAQ (reference sequence). The CDR3 sequence: CASSLAGTPTNEKLFF. The CDR3 region has the DNA TGTGCCAGCAGCTTAGCTGGAACACCGACTAATGAAAAACTGTTTTTT.

This clone has just a few counts. The chain joins TRBV5-4 to TRBJ1-2; 11 bases map to TRBD1. Germline CDR1 reads SGHNT; CDR2 reads YYREEE (reference sequence). The CDR3 consists of 15 residues. The V gene end was trimmed by 4 bases and the J gene end by 3 bases; junction bases not matched to a gene: 5. CDR3 in DNA: TGTGCCAGCAGCGGGTGGGACAGGGGGGACTATGGCTACACCTTC. This encodes CASSGWDRGDYGYTF.

The chain is built from TRBV28 and TRBJ2-5; D is possibly TRBD2 (6 bases). Germline values: CDR1 MDHEN, CDR2 SYDVKM. The V and J ends lost 4 bases and 13 bases respectively, with 28 bases between them. The CDR3 runs to 16 residues. CDR3 region: CASSSQGLGRDWAVYF. CDR3 DNA: TGTGCCAGCAGTTCGCAGGGATTGGGGCGGGATTGGGCCGTGTACTTC.

The chain joins TRBV10-3 to TRBJ2-1, with 7 bases fitting TRBD2. Germline-derived CDR1 and CDR2 are ENHRY and SYGVKD. The V segment lost 6 bases and the J segment 7 bases; nucleotides outside the gene matches: 6. The CDR3 extends over 13 amino acids. The CDR3 here is CAIRGGSVNEQFF. CDR3 bases: TGTGCCATCAGGGGCGGGAGTGTGAATGAGCAGTTCTTC.

A few counts support this clone. This chain links TRBV2 with TRBJ1-5; TRBD1 matches 9 bases. The CDR3 spans 15 residues. Trimming at V came to 6 bases and at J to 4 bases, leaving 7 bases not matched to a gene. Looked up from germline, CDR1 is SNHLY and CDR2 is FYNNEI. In DNA form, the CDR3 reads TGTGCCAGCAGGCGGACAGGGGCCATGAATCAGCCCCAGCATTTT. Its translation is CASRRTGAMNQPQHF.

CDR3 in amino acids: CSVVGSSTDTQYF. DNA of the CDR3: TGCAGCGTTGTTGGTAGTAGCACAGATACGCAGTATTTT. The rearrangement joins TRBV29-1 to TRBJ2-3; the D is unclear. Germline-derived CDR1 and CDR2 are SQVTM and ANQGSEA. This CDR3 contains 13 residues. Trimming removed 4 bases at V and 0 bases at J, with 8 bases between.

Only a few counts were recorded for this clone. The chain employs TRBV5-8 and TRBJ2-1, with no clear D. CDR3 size: 15 residues. Looked up from germline, CDR1 is SGHTS and CDR2 is YDEGEE. V dropped 5 bases and J dropped 1 base, with 13 bases sitting between them. The CDR3 loop is CASRNDGYSYNEQFF. The CDR3 DNA sequence: TGTGCCAGCAGAAATGACGGGTATTCCTACAATGAGCAGTTCTTC.